Following are 32 T cell receptor beta chains from one sample sequenced in a study of human T cells and chemical hapten exposure. Noted time point: pre-sensitization, week 0. The sample's treatment: therapeutic diphenylcyclopropenone sensitization with weekly scalp DPC. One entry per CDR3 protein results from TCRdb running MiXCR on the RACE reads. The repertoire includes about 120,000 distinct CDR3 sequences, about 14% of them detected once, and about 3% sits in the top ten. The sample here was whole blood, taken in connection with sensitization to the hapten diphenylcyclopropenone (DPC). The receptors originated from a woman between 18 and 30 years old with alopecia areata. Some clones in this sample may be carry-over from other donors' samples.

This clonotype occurred many times. The gene calls are TRBV4-3 and TRBJ1-2, with D tentatively TRBD1 (6 bases). The ends were cut back, 2 bases at V and 8 bases at J, with 21 bases in the middle. CDR1 and CDR2 from the germline V gene are LGHNA and YSLEER. This CDR3 spans 16 amino acids. CDR3 DNA: TGCGCCAGCAGCCAAACCCCGACAGGTCCCGTGGGAGGCTACACCTTC. Translating gives CASSQTPTGPVGGYTF.

This clonotype has at least ten counts. The chain combines TRBV7-9 with TRBJ1-1; D gene ambiguous. Trimming cost V 3 bases and J 5 bases, with 7 bases left between them. The CDR3 runs 12 residues. The germline CDR1 and CDR2 sequences are SEHNR and FQNEAQ (reference sequence). The chain's CDR3 is CASSFGDTEAFF. DNA for the CDR3: TGTGCCAGCAGCTTCGGGGATACTGAAGCTTTCTTT. Complete variable domain (other parts from reference TRBV7-9 and TRBJ1-1): DTGVSQNPRHKITKRGQNVTFRCDPISEHNRLYWYRQTLGQGPEFLTYFQNEAQLEKSRLLSDRFSAERPKGSFSTLEIQRTEQGDSAMYLCASSFGDTEAFFGQGTRLTVV.

This clonotype was detected only a few times. The chain links TRBV12-3 or TRBV12-4 to TRBJ1-1; D uncertain. Trimming pared 1 base from V and 0 bases from J, leaving 9 bases between. This CDR3 has 15 residues. The CDR3 spells CASSLGDGLNTEAFF. CDR3 DNA sequence: TGTGCCAGCAGTTTAGGTGACGGTTTGAACACTGAAGCTTTCTTT.

This clonotype came up a few times. The rearrangement links TRBV7-6 to TRBJ1-1; D perhaps matches TRBD1 (5 bases). Per the germline V gene, CDR1 is SGHVS and CDR2 is FNYEAQ. V was shortened by 5 bases and J by 2 bases, with 15 bases between the two germline ends. The CDR3 totals 15 residues. The CDR3 reads CASSLPTEENTEAFF. CDR3 in DNA: TGTGCCAGCAGCCTCCCGACAGAGGAAAACACTGAAGCTTTCTTT.

The chain carries TRBV5-1 and TRBJ2-3; TRBD1 aligns across 7 bases. CDR1 is SGHRS, CDR2 YFSETQ, per germline. The CDR3 consists of 16 residues. V lost 5 bases, J lost 1 base, and 10 bases stayed unmatched. This chain's CDR3 is CASSLGRTGRTDTQYF. CDR3 nucleotide sequence: TGCGCCAGCAGTCTAGGGCGGACAGGCCGCACAGATACGCAGTATTTT.

The V and J genes are TRBV20-1 and TRBJ2-3; D uncertain. This CDR3 spans 11 amino acids. The V and J ends lost 6 bases and 1 base respectively, with 5 bases between them. In germline, CDR1 is DFQATT, CDR2 SNEGSKA (reference sequence). CDR3 loop: CSAVGTDTQYF. Written as DNA, the CDR3 is TGCAGTGCCGTGGGCACAGATACGCAGTATTTT.

The V call is TRBV6-2 or TRBV6-3, the J call TRBJ2-4; a possible D gene is TRBD1 (7 bases). Between the trimmed V and J ends, which lost 2 bases and 8 bases, there was a span of 16 bases. The CDR3 consists of 15 residues. Germline V gives CDR1 MNHEY, CDR2 SVGEGT. The CDR3 bases are TGTGCCAGCAGTTACGGGGGGACAGTAGGTGACATTCAGTACTTC. It codes for CASSYGGTVGDIQYF.

This clonotype was observed a handful of times. V usage is TRBV7-9 and J usage is TRBJ1-6; no definite D call. Germline V CDR1 and CDR2: SEHNR, FQNEAQ (reference sequence). V dropped 5 bases and J dropped 4 bases, with 12 bases sitting between them. The length of the CDR3 is 15 residues. CDR3 bases: TGTGCCAGCAGCGTCGGGCGGGGTTATAATTCACCCCTCCACTTT. This codes for CASSVGRGYNSPLHF.

The CDR3 region has the DNA TGTGCCAGCAGCCGAGTGGGGTTGATGGATTCCTATAATTCACCCCTCCACTTT. Protein: CASSRVGLMDSYNSPLHF. The rearrangement links TRBV7-8 to TRBJ1-6; D unresolved. The CDR3 is 18 amino acids. Per germline, CDR1 SGHVS and CDR2 FQNEAQ. V shed 5 bases and J shed 1 base, with 18 bases lying between them.

In its sample, this clonotype was seen a few times. The rearrangement joins TRBV3-1 to TRBJ2-7, with 7 nucleotides matching TRBD1. The CDR3 extends over 15 amino acids. Germline loops: CDR1 LGHDT, CDR2 YNNKEL (reference sequence). V lost 1 base, J lost 3 bases, and 6 bases stayed unmatched. The CDR3 here is CASSQVGTEYYEQYF. For the CDR3, the DNA is TGTGCCAGCAGCCAAGTCGGGACAGAGTACTACGAGCAGTACTTC.

The chain uses TRBV4-3 and TRBJ2-3; no definite D call. With 1 base removed from V and 0 bases from J, the gap between germline ends came to 8 bases. Germline V CDR1 and CDR2: LGHNA, YSLEER. The CDR3 totals 15 residues. The CDR3 reads CASSQVYGSTDTQYF. Here the CDR3 DNA reads TGCGCCAGCAGCCAAGTTTACGGTAGCACAGATACGCAGTATTTT.

This clonotype appeared a few times. This chain links TRBV7-3 with TRBJ2-3, with D maybe TRBD2 (7 bases). Trimming removed 5 bases from V and 3 bases from J, with 18 bases in between. The CDR3 runs 16 residues. CDR1 is SGHTA, CDR2 FQGTGA, per germline. The CDR3 is CASSLGNRGATDTQYF. The DNA for the CDR3 is TGTGCCAGCAGCCTTGGGAATCGGGGGGCGACAGATACGCAGTATTTT.

V is TRBV20-1 and J is TRBJ1-6; no definite D call. Trimming took 6 bases from V and 11 from J, leaving 35 bases between them. This CDR3 has 19 residues. The germline CDR1 and CDR2 sequences are DFQATT and SNEGSKA (reference sequence). The CDR3 is CSAPDGTRPPKFGGAPLHF. CDR3 nucleotide sequence: TGCAGTGCCCCGGACGGTACAAGACCTCCGAAATTCGGAGGAGCACCCCTCCACTTT.

The DNA for the CDR3 is TGTGCCAGCAGCTTAGTGGCAGGCCGGGAGACCCAGTACTTC. It yields the protein CASSLVAGRETQYF. This sequence joins TRBV7-9 and TRBJ2-5; D gene uncertain. Per the germline V gene, CDR1 is SEHNR and CDR2 is FQNEAQ (reference sequence). Trimming pared 1 base from V and 5 bases from J, leaving 11 bases between. This CDR3 has 14 residues.

The genes are TRBV6-2 or TRBV6-3 and TRBJ1-5; 8 bases line up with TRBD1. The junction had 1 base not matched to a gene; V was cut back by 5 bases and J by 7 bases. CDR1 is MNHEY, CDR2 SVGEGT, per germline. The CDR3 runs 12 residues. CDR3 DNA: TGTGCCAGCAGTCGACAGGGGCAGCCCCAGCATTTT. It codes for CASSRQGQPQHF.

This rearrangement joins TRBV20-1 to TRBJ1-4, with unresolved D. The CDR3 contains 14 residues. Trimming stripped 3 bases from V and 0 bases from J, with 8 bases between. Germline CDR1 reads DFQATT; CDR2 reads SNEGSKA (reference sequence). The CDR3 protein is CSASDPATNEKLFF. The CDR3 DNA reads as TGCAGTGCTAGTGACCCCGCAACTAATGAAAAACTGTTTTTT.

This chain joins TRBV4-3 and TRBJ2-3; 7 bases fit TRBD2. CDR3 length: 16 residues. Germline CDR1 is LGHNA and CDR2 is YSLEER. V gave up 0 bases and J gave up 2 bases; unmatched junction bases: 5. The CDR3 nucleotides read TGCGCCAGCAGCCAAGATGGTAGCGGGCTCACAGATACGCAGTATTTT. It encodes CASSQDGSGLTDTQYF.

The chain links TRBV7-2 to TRBJ1-3; no firm D call. This CDR3 spans 13 amino acids. CDR1 SGHTA and CDR2 FQGNSA come from the germline V gene. V lost 5 bases to trimming and J lost 1 base, with 6 bases between them. CDR3 region: CASSTRSGNTIYF. The CDR3 region has the DNA TGTGCCAGCAGCACCCGATCTGGAAACACCATATATTTT.

This clonotype was observed a handful of times. The chain employs TRBV7-2 and TRBJ2-7, with D perhaps assigned TRBD1 or TRBD2 (5 bases each). The V end lost 3 bases, the J end lost 3 bases, and 9 bases lay between the germline ends. The germline V gene encodes CDR1 SGHTA and CDR2 FQGNSA. The CDR3 covers 13 residues. Written as DNA, the CDR3 is TGTGCCAGCAGCTTTGGGGGAAACTACGAGCAGTACTTC. Residues: CASSFGGNYEQYF.

This chain uses TRBV30 with TRBJ1-1; 8 bases match TRBD1. The CDR3 spans 12 residues. Germline CDR1 reads GTSNPN; CDR2 reads SVGIG (reference sequence). V dropped 7 bases and J dropped 4; count of bases not matched to a gene: 5. The DNA of the CDR3 is TGTGCCTACGGACAGGGACTCACTGAAGCTTTCTTT. Translation: CAYGQGLTEAFF.

This clonotype has just a few counts. J is TRBJ1-2 and V is TRBV7-9, with D possibly matching TRBD1 (6 bases). Germline V gene lookup returns CDR1 SEHNR and CDR2 FQNEAQ (reference sequence). V was cut by 7 bases and J by 2 bases, with 17 bases left in between. The CDR3 is 15 residues long. CDR3 coding DNA: TGTGCCAGCACCCCGGACAGTGGGGGGAACTATGGCTACACCTTC. Translating gives CASTPDSGGNYGYTF.

V is TRBV10-3 and J is TRBJ2-7; 9 bases are shared with TRBD1. The trim removed 6 bases at V and 4 bases at J, leaving 4 bases unmatched. The germline V gene has CDR1 ENHRY and CDR2 SYGVKD. CDR3 length: 13 residues. CDR3 DNA sequence: TGTGCCATCAGGGACAGGGGAGGATACGAGCAGTACTTC. This codes for CAIRDRGGYEQYF.

This chain connects TRBV5-8 to TRBJ2-7; 7 nucleotides line up with TRBD1. Germline lookup yields CDR1 SGHTS and CDR2 YDEGEE. V gave up 4 bases and J gave up 4 bases; unmatched junction bases: 11. The CDR3 has 15 amino acids. The CDR3 sequence: CASSGSGTASYEQYF. The CDR3 DNA follows: TGTGCCAGCAGCGGATCCGGGACAGCCTCTTACGAGCAGTACTTC.

This chain links TRBV3-1 with TRBJ2-7; 9 bases fit TRBD2. J gave up 4 bases and V 4 bases, and 8 bases lay outside the gene matches. The CDR3 has 15 amino acids. The V gene's germline CDR1 is LGHDT and CDR2 YNNKEL (reference sequence). The CDR3 loop is CASSLSTSGGYEQYF. CDR3 nucleotide sequence: TGTGCCAGCAGCCTATCCACCAGCGGGGGGTACGAGCAGTACTTC.

The CDR3 nucleotides read TGTGCCAGCAGAGGAGGGGGGACTAGCCGGTTTGGCTACACCTTC. Amino acids: CASRGGGTSRFGYTF. The chain combines TRBV6-2 or TRBV6-3 with TRBJ1-2; D might be TRBD1 (6 bases). This CDR3 region has 15 residues. Deletions cut 6 bases from V and 7 bases from J, with 21 bases between. Looked up from germline, CDR1 is MNHEY and CDR2 is SVGEGT.

This chain connects TRBV6-5 to TRBJ2-7; 7 bases map to TRBD1. Trimming at V came to 5 bases and at J to 1 base, leaving 8 bases not matched to a gene. Germline CDR1 reads MNHEY; CDR2 reads SVGAGI. This CDR3 spans 15 amino acids. The CDR3, as DNA: TGTGCCAGCAGTAGGGGGACAGTCAGGTCCTACGAGCAGTACTTC. This gives the protein CASSRGTVRSYEQYF.

This clonotype was recorded a few times. The rearrangement uses TRBV14 and TRBJ1-2; D is unclear. The V and J ends lost 5 bases and 1 base respectively, with 5 bases between them. Germline V gene data show CDR1 as SGHDN and CDR2 as FVKESK. This CDR3 is 12 amino acids long. CDR3 region: CASSYNNYGYTF. CDR3 coding DNA: TGTGCCAGCAGCTACAATAACTATGGCTACACCTTC.

This clonotype was observed many times. The V call is TRBV5-1, the J call TRBJ2-3; 7 bases are shared with TRBD1. With V trimmed by 4 bases and J by 4 bases, 9 bases remained unmatched. CDR1 is SGHRS and CDR2 is YFSETQ in the germline V gene. CDR3 size: 15 residues. The CDR3 DNA follows: TGCGCCAGCAGCCAACAGGGGTCAGGGGCAGATACGCAGTATTTT. It specifies CASSQQGSGADTQYF.

In its sample, this clonotype was seen many times. J is TRBJ1-2 and V is TRBV20-1; D remains unclear. Germline V gives CDR1 DFQATT, CDR2 SNEGSKA (reference sequence). V was shortened by 1 base and J by 6 bases, with 12 bases between the two germline ends. The CDR3 has 13 residues. CDR3 coding DNA: TGCAGTGCTAGAGTGACCGGGTCCGATGGCTACACCTTC. Amino acid sequence: CSARVTGSDGYTF.

The chain employs TRBV7-8 and TRBJ2-2; D ambiguous. Between the trimmed V and J ends, which lost 2 bases and 5 bases, there was a span of 12 bases. Per the germline V gene, CDR1 is SGHVS and CDR2 is FQNEAQ. The CDR3 contains 15 residues. CDR3 bases: TGTGCCAGCAGCTTAATGGGAACAAGAACCGGGGAGCTGTTTTTT. This sequence encodes CASSLMGTRTGELFF.

This clonotype has just a few counts. The chain is built from TRBV5-1 and TRBJ2-4; the D is unclear. The CDR3 totals 12 residues. The germline V and J ends were trimmed by 2 bases and 13 bases, with 13 bases remaining between them. Looked up from germline, CDR1 is SGHRS and CDR2 is YFSETQ. The DNA for the CDR3 is TGCGCCAGCAGCTTCCAGAACCTCCGCCAGTACTTC. It is translated as CASSFQNLRQYF.

This clonotype has only a few counts. The chain employs TRBV20-1 and TRBJ2-1; D uncertain. Germline V gene data show CDR1 as DFQATT and CDR2 as SNEGSKA (reference sequence). V lost 0 bases and J 0 bases, leaving 9 bases between the germline ends. This CDR3 region has 15 residues. CDR3 in amino acids: CSARDRPGSYNEQFF. The CDR3 region has the DNA TGCAGTGCTAGAGATCGACCGGGCTCCTACAATGAGCAGTTCTTC.